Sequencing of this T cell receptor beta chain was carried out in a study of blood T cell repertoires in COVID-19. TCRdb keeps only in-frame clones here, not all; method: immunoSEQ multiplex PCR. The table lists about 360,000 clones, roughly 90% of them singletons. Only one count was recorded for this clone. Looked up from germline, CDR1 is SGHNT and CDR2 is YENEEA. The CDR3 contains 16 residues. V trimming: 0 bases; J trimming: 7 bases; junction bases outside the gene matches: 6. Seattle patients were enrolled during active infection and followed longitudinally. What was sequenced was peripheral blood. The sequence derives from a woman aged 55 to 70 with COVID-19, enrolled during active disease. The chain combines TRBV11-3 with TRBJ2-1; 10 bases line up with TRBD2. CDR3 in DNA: TGTGCCAGCAGCTTAGATTCGTCACTAGCGGGGAATGAGCAGTTCTTC. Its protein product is CASSLDSSLAGNEQFF. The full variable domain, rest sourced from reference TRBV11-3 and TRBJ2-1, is EAGVVQSPRYKIIEKKQPVAFWCNPISGHNTLYWYLQNLGQGPELLIRYENEEAVDDSQLPKDRFSAERLKGVDSTLKIQPAELGDSAVYLCASSLDSSLAGNEQFFGPGTRLTVL.